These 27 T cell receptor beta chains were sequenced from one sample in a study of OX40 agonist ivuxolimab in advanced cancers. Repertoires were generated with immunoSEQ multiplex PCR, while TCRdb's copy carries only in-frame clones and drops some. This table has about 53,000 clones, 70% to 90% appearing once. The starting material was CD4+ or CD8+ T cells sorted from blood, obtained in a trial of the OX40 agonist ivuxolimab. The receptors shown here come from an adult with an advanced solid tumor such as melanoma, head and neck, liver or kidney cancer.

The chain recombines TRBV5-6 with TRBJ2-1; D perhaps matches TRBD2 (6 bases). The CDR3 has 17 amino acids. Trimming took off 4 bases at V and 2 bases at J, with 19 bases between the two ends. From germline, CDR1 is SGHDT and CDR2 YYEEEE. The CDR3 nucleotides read TGTGCCAGCAGCGGAACCCTGGAGGGAGCAACCTACAATGAGCAGTTCTTC. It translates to CASSGTLEGATYNEQFF.

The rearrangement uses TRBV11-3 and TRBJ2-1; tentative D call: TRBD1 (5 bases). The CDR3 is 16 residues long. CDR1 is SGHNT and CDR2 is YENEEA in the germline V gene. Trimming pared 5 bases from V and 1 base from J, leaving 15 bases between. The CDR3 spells CASSGNSRGSYNEQFF. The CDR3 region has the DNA TGTGCCAGCAGCGGGAATTCTAGGGGATCCTACAATGAGCAGTTCTTC.

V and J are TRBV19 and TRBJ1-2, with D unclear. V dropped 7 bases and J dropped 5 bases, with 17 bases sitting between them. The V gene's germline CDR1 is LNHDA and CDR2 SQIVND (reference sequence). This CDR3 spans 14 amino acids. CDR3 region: CASNPQAMGYGYTF. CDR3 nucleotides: TGTGCCAGTAATCCCCAGGCGATGGGATATGGCTACACCTTC.

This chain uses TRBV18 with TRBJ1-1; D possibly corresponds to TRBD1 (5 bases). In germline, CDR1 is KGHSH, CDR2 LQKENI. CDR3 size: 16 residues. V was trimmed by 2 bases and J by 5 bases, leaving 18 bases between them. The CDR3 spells CASSPNPTLRGTEAFF. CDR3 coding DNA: TGTGCCAGCTCACCAAACCCTACACTGAGGGGTACTGAAGCTTTCTTT.

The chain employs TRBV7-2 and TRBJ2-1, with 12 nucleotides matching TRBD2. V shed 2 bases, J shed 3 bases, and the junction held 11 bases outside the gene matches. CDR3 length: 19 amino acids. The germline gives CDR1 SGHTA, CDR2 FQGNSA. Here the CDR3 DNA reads TGTGCCAGCAGCTTAAGTCCGCGCACTAGCGGGAGGAACTACAATGAGCAGTTCTTC. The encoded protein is CASSLSPRTSGRNYNEQFF.

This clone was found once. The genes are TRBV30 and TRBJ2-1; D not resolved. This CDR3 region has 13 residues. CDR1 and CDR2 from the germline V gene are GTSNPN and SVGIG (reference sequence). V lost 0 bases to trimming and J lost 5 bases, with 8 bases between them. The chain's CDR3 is CAWSVKGNNEQFF. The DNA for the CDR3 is TGTGCCTGGAGTGTAAAAGGAAACAATGAGCAGTTCTTC.

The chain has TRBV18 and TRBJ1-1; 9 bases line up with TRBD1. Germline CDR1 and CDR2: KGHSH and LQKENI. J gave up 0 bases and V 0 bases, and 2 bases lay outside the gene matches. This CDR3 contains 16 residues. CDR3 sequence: CASSPPGTGLNTEAFF. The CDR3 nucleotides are TGTGCCAGCTCACCACCGGGGACAGGGTTGAACACTGAAGCTTTCTTT. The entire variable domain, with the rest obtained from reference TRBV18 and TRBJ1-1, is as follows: NAGVMQNPRHLVRRRGQEARLRCSPMKGHSHVYWYRQLPEEGLKFMVYLQKENIIDESGMPKERFSAEFPKEGPSILRIQQVVRGDSAAYFCASSPPGTGLNTEAFFGQGTRLTVV.

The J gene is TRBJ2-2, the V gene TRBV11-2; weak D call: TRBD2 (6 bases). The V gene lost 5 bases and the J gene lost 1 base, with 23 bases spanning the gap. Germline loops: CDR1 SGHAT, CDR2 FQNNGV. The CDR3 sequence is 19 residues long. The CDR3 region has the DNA TGTGCCAGCAGCCCCCCGCCGGGTGTTCGTAGCGGGAACACCGGGGAGCTGTTTTTT. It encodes CASSPPPGVRSGNTGELFF.

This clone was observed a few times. For the CDR3, the DNA is TGTGCCAGCAGCGTAGGACGGTGGGGGGTAGGGGATGAAAAACTGTTTTTT. This translates into CASSVGRWGVGDEKLFF. The chain combines TRBV9 with TRBJ1-4, with D perhaps TRBD1 (5 bases). The V gene's germline CDR1 is SGDLS and CDR2 YYNGEE. This CDR3 has 17 residues. The V end lost 0 bases, the J end lost 6 bases, and 18 bases lay between the germline ends. Full variable domain (missing parts from reference TRBV9 and TRBJ1-4): DSGVTQTPKHLITATGQRVTLRCSPRSGDLSVYWYQQSLDQGLQFLIQYYNGEERAKGNILERFSAQQFPDLHSELNLSSLELGDSALYFCASSVGRWGVGDEKLFFGSGTQLSVL.

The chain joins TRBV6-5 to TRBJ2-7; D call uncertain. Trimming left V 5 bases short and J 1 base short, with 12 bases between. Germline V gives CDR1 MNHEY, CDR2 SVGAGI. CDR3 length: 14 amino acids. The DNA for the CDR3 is TGTGCCAGCAGTAAGGACGGGCGGTCCTACGAGCAGTACTTC. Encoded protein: CASSKDGRSYEQYF.

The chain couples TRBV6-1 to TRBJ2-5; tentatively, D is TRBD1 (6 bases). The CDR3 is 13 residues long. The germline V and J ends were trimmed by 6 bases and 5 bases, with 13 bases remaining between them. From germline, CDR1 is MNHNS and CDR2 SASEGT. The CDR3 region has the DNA TGTGCCAGCAGCAGGGGCCACGCGGAGACCCAGTACTTC. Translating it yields CASSRGHAETQYF.

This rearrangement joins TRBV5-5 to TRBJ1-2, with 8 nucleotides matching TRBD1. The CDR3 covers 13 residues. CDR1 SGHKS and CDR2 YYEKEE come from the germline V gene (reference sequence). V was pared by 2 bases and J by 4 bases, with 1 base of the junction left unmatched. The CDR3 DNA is TGTGCCAGCAGCTTCGACAGGGGCTATGGCTACACCTTC. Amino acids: CASSFDRGYGYTF.

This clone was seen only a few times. DNA of the CDR3: TGTGCCAGCAGGACCCACGGACAGTCGAACACTGAAGCTTTCTTT. Translating gives CASRTHGQSNTEAFF. The chain uses TRBV2 and TRBJ1-1, with D maybe TRBD1 (6 bases). The CDR3 contains 15 residues. The germline V gene has CDR1 SNHLY and CDR2 FYNNEI. V was shortened by 6 bases and J by 1 base, with 15 bases between the two germline ends.

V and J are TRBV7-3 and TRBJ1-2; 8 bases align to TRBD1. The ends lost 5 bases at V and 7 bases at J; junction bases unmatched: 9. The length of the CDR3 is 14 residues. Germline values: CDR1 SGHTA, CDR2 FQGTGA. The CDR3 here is CASSIDRGGSGYTF. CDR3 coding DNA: TGTGCCAGCAGCATAGACAGGGGAGGATCTGGCTACACCTTC. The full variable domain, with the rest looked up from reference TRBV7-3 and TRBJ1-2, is GAGVSQTPSNKVTEKGKYVELRCDPISGHTALYWYRQSLGQGPEFLIYFQGTGAADDSGLPNDRFFAVRPEGSVSTLKIQRTERGDSAVYLCASSIDRGGSGYTFGSGTRLTVV.

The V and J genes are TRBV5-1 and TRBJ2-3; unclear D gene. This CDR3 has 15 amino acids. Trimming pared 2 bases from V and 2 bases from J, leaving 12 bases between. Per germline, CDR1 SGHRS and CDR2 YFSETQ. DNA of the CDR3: TGCGCCAGCAGCTTATCCGGACGGTTCACAGATACGCAGTATTTT. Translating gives CASSLSGRFTDTQYF.

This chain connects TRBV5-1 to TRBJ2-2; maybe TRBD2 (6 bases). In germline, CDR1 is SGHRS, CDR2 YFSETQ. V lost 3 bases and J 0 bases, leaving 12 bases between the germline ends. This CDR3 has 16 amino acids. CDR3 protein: CASSWEAYSNTGELFF. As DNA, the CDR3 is TGCGCCAGCAGCTGGGAGGCTTACTCGAACACCGGGGAGCTGTTTTTT.

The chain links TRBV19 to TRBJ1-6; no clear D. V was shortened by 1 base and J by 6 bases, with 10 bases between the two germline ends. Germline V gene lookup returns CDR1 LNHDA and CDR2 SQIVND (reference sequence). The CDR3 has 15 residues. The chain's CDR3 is CASSIVVGINSPLHF. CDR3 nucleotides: TGTGCCAGTAGTATAGTAGTCGGGATTAATTCACCCCTCCACTTT.

The CDR3 loop is CASRQDRRQETQYF. As DNA, the CDR3 is TGTGCCAGCCGACAGGACAGAAGACAAGAGACCCAGTACTTC. V is TRBV18 and J is TRBJ2-5, with D possibly TRBD1 on 6 matching bases. The germline CDR1 and CDR2 sequences are KGHSH and LQKENI. The length of the CDR3 is 14 residues. The V end was cut by 8 bases, the J end by 2 bases, with 15 bases between.

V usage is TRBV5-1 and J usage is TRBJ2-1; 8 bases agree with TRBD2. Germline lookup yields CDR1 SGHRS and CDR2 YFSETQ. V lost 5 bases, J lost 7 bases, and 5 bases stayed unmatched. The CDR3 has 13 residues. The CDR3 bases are TGCGCCAGCAGAACCGGGGGGGCAAATGAGCAGTTCTTC. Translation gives CASRTGGANEQFF.

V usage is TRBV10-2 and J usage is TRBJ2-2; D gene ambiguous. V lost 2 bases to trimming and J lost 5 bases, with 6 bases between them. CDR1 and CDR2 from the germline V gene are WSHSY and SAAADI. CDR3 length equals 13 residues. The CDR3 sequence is CASSEGLTGELFF. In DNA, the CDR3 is TGCGCCAGCAGTGAGGGTTTAACCGGGGAGCTGTTTTTT.

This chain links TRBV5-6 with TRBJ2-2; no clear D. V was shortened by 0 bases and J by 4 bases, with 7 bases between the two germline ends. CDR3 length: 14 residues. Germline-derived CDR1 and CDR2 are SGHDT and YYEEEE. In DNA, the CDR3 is TGTGCCAGCAGCTTGGAGGACGGCACCGGGGAGCTGTTTTTT. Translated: CASSLEDGTGELFF.

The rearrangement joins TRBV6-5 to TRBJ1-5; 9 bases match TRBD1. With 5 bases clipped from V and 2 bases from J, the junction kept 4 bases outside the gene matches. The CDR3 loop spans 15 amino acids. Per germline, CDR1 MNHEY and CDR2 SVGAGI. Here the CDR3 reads CASSGDRAGNQPQHF. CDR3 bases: TGTGCCAGCAGTGGGGACAGGGCGGGCAATCAGCCCCAGCATTTT.

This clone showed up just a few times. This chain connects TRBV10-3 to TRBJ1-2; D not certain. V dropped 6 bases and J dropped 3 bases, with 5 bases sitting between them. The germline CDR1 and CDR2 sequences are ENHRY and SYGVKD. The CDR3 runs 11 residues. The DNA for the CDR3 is TGTGCCATCAGGACGGACTATGGCTACACCTTC. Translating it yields CAIRTDYGYTF.

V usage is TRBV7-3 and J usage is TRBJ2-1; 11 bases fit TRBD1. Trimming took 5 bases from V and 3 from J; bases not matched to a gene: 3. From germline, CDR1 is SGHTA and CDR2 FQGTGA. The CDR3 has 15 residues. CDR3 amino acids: CASSMDRGLYNEQFF. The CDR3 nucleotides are TGTGCCAGCAGCATGGACAGGGGGCTCTACAATGAGCAGTTCTTC.

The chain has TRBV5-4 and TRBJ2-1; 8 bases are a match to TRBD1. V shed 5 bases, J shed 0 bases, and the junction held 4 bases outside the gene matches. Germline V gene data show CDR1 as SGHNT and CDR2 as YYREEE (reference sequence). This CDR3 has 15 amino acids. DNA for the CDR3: TGTGCCAGCAGTTCGGGACAGGCCTCCTACAATGAGCAGTTCTTC. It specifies CASSSGQASYNEQFF.

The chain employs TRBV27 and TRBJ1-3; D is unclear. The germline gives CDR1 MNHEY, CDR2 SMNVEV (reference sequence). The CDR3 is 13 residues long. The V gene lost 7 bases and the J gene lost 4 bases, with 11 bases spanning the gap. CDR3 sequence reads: CASKGLVGNTIYF. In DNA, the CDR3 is TGTGCCAGCAAGGGTTTGGTCGGAAACACCATATATTTT.

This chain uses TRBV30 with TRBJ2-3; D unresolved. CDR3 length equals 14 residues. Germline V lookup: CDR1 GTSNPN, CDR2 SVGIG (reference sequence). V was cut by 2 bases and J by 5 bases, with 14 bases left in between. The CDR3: CAWSKGGVGDTQYF. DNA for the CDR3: TGTGCCTGGAGTAAGGGTGGGGTTGGAGATACGCAGTATTTT.